Sequencing of this TCR beta chain was carried out in a study of Ad26.COV2.S vaccination and SARS-CoV-2 variants. Whole-study results and caveats: Measures of TCR breadth and depth may have fallen short of total T cell responses.

A word on this clone: Its antigen is still unknown.

Stated treatment: around 19 received Ad26.COV2.S at low or high dose, single or two shots; 5 received placebo; per-sample allocation not given. The investigators took samples on day 63 after the first vaccine or placebo injection. Wuhan-strain spike was delivered by a replication-incompetent Ad26 vector. The CDR3 is 15 residues long. Germline CDR1 is MNHEY and CDR2 is SMNVEV (reference sequence). The V gene lost 5 bases and the J gene lost 5 bases, with 16 bases spanning the gap. Libraries were prepared by immunoSEQ multiplex PCR; TCRdb keeps only in-frame clonotypes and omits some of them. This table has around 450,000 clones, about 90% appearing once.

Here the sequenced sample was peripheral blood, taken in a trial of Ad26.COV2.S vaccine versus placebo. This chain connects TRBV27 to TRBJ1-5; maybe TRBD1 (5 bases). The receptor was derived from a person between 18 and 65 years old who received the Ad26.COV2.S COVID-19 vaccine or a placebo. Here the CDR3 reads CASSLLAGRDQPQHF. CDR3 coding DNA: TGTGCCAGCAGTCTACTGGCAGGGAGGGATCAGCCCCAGCATTTT.